These 17 T cell receptor beta chains came from one sample sequenced in a study of T-cell memory formation after mild COVID-19. One entry per CDR3 protein results from TCRdb running MiXCR on the 5' RACE reads. The sample shows about 57,000 distinct CDR3 sequences, roughly an eighth of them seen only once. The sequencing sample was made of PBMCs or a T cell subset sorted from them (not recorded which). These receptors came from a man between 18 and 35 years old who had mild COVID-19 (a few samples of this study predate the infection). Cell type and time point are not known.

This clonotype came up a few times. The rearrangement uses TRBV7-9 and TRBJ2-7; D call uncertain. This CDR3 is built from 13 residues. Trimming cost V 6 bases and J 6 bases, with 15 bases left between them. Per the germline V gene, CDR1 is SEHNR and CDR2 is FQNEAQ (reference sequence). Written as DNA, the CDR3 is TGTGCCAGCAGTTCACGTCCCGGTAGCGAGCAGTACGTC. Amino acids: CASSSRPGSEQYV.

J is TRBJ2-7 and V is TRBV18; D is undetermined. This CDR3 is 14 amino acids long. CDR1 and CDR2 from the germline V gene are KGHSH and LQKENI. Trimming took 2 bases from V and 6 from J, leaving 14 bases between them. In DNA, the CDR3 is TGTGCCAGCTCACCAGATGTCCTCCGCGGCGAGCAGTACTTC. It translates to CASSPDVLRGEQYF.

The V call is TRBV10-3, the J call TRBJ1-1, with D hard to call. Germline assignment: CDR1 ENHRY and CDR2 SYGVKD. The V end lost 10 bases, the J end lost 5 bases, and 14 bases lay between the germline ends. CDR3 length: 12 residues. The CDR3 is CATGRVDTEAFF. The CDR3 DNA sequence: TGTGCCACCGGGCGGGTGGATACTGAAGCTTTCTTT.

This clonotype has a handful of counts. The J gene is TRBJ1-1, the V gene TRBV6-2 or TRBV6-3; the D is unclear. The germline V gene encodes CDR1 MNHEY and CDR2 SVGEGT. The CDR3 has 15 residues. The V end was cut by 6 bases, the J end by 0 bases, with 14 bases between. The CDR3 nucleotides are TGTGCCAGCAGCCCTCTCCGGGCCATGAACACTGAAGCTTTCTTT. Translating gives CASSPLRAMNTEAFF.

This clonotype came up many times. The V and J genes are TRBV12-3 or TRBV12-4 and TRBJ2-5, with no clear D. The CDR3 contains 13 residues. Trimming removed 7 bases at V and 7 bases at J, with 16 bases between. The CDR3 DNA sequence: TGTGCCAGCATCCCCCCGGGCTCTGGGACCCAGTACTTC. Encoded protein: CASIPPGSGTQYF.

This clonotype has more than one count but fewer than ten. The chain is built from TRBV18 and TRBJ2-7; D perhaps matches TRBD1 (6 bases). Trimming cost V 5 bases and J 2 bases, with 13 bases left between them. Germline CDR1 reads KGHSH; CDR2 reads LQKENI. This CDR3 contains 14 residues. The CDR3 here is CASSEKQGPYEQYV. In nucleotides, the CDR3 is TGTGCCAGCTCAGAAAAACAGGGCCCCTACGAGCAGTACGTC.

The rearrangement uses TRBV4-1 and TRBJ2-7; D tentatively fits TRBD1 or TRBD2 (5 bases each). The CDR3 contains 15 residues. The V end lost 4 bases, the J end lost 2 bases, and 15 bases lay between the germline ends. Germline V gene lookup returns CDR1 MGHRA and CDR2 YSYEKL. The CDR3 reads CASSRGTALTYEQYV. In nucleotides, the CDR3 is TGCGCCAGCAGCCGGGGGACCGCTTTAACCTACGAGCAGTACGTC.

This clonotype has at least ten counts. This chain joins TRBV12-3 or TRBV12-4 and TRBJ2-2; TRBD2 agrees at 11 bases. The V gene end was trimmed by 5 bases and the J gene end by 1 base; junction bases not matched to a gene: 9. CDR3 size: 18 residues. CDR3 protein: CASSPLMGLAENTGELFF. Written as DNA, the CDR3 is TGTGCCAGCAGTCCACTGATGGGACTAGCGGAGAACACCGGGGAGCTGTTTTTT.

The rearrangement uses TRBV7-8 and TRBJ1-6; 7 bases fit TRBD1. The CDR3 runs to 15 residues. The germline CDR1 and CDR2 sequences are SGHVS and FQNEAQ. V lost 5 bases, J lost 4 bases, and 5 bases stayed unmatched. CDR3: CASSRGTAYNSPLHF. The CDR3 DNA reads as TGTGCCAGCAGCCGAGGGACAGCGTATAATTCACCCCTCCACTTT.

The chain couples TRBV20-1 to TRBJ2-1; 7 nucleotides match TRBD2. CDR1 and CDR2 from the germline V gene are DFQATT and SNEGSKA (reference sequence). The CDR3 is 13 residues long. With 3 bases clipped from V and 7 bases from J, the junction kept 6 bases outside the gene matches. The DNA for the CDR3 is TGCAGTGCTAGCGGGGGGAATTGGAATGAGCAGTTCTTC. Protein: CSASGGNWNEQFF.

In this sample, this clonotype is medium-sized. The rearrangement links TRBV6-2 or TRBV6-3 to TRBJ2-7; 10 bases fit TRBD1. Trimming cost V 5 bases and J 3 bases; bases outside gene matches: 7. The CDR3 sequence is 15 residues long. Germline V gene lookup returns CDR1 MNHEY and CDR2 SVGEGT. DNA of the CDR3: TGTGCCAGCAGTCCAATTGGACAGGGGGTCTACGAGCAGTACTTC. It yields the protein CASSPIGQGVYEQYF.

This clonotype was counted at least ten times. The chain couples TRBV12-3 or TRBV12-4 to TRBJ2-1; the match to TRBD2 covers 8 bases. The CDR3 totals 15 residues. The junction had 5 bases not matched to a gene; V was cut back by 3 bases and J by 4 bases. The CDR3 coding sequence is TGTGCCAGCAGTTTGCCTAGCGGGTCATACAATGAGCAGTTCTTC. It is translated as CASSLPSGSYNEQFF.

The chain employs TRBV5-1 and TRBJ2-7; D not resolved. Deletions cut 2 bases from V and 4 bases from J, with 13 bases between. This CDR3 comprises 14 residues. Germline CDR1 and CDR2: SGHRS and YFSETQ. CDR3 region: CASSLSAHGYEQYF. The DNA for the CDR3 is TGCGCCAGCAGCTTATCCGCTCACGGGTACGAGCAGTACTTC.

DNA for the CDR3: TGCGCCAGCAGCCAAGAGGCGGCCGGCAATCAGCCCCAGCATTTT. Its translation: CASSQEAAGNQPQHF. The V and J genes are TRBV4-3 and TRBJ1-5, with D hard to call. The CDR3 spans 15 residues. With 0 bases removed from V and 2 bases from J, the gap between germline ends came to 8 bases. The germline gives CDR1 LGHNA, CDR2 YSLEER.

This clonotype was seen a few times. The chain has TRBV6-1 and TRBJ2-5; D might be TRBD1 or TRBD2, each matching 5 bases. CDR1 and CDR2 from the germline V gene are MNHNS and SASEGT. This CDR3 region has 11 residues. V lost 6 bases, J lost 4 bases, and 6 bases lay in between. This CDR3 reads CASRRGETQYF. The CDR3 coding sequence is TGTGCCAGCAGGAGGGGAGAGACCCAGTACTTC.

This clonotype was seen repeatedly, ten times or more. This rearrangement joins TRBV7-9 to TRBJ2-3; D is possibly TRBD1 (5 bases). Germline-derived CDR1 and CDR2 are SEHNR and FQNEAQ (reference sequence). The CDR3 contains 13 residues. The V end lost 11 bases, the J end lost 5 bases, and 17 bases lay between the germline ends. The CDR3 sequence: CAQDPGLGDTQYF. CDR3 coding DNA: TGTGCCCAAGATCCAGGGTTGGGAGATACGCAGTATTTT.

J is TRBJ1-6 and V is TRBV3-1; no reliable D call. Germline V gives CDR1 LGHDT, CDR2 YNNKEL (reference sequence). The CDR3 runs 13 residues. Trimming cost V 1 base and J 10 bases, with 8 bases left between them. Written as DNA, the CDR3 is TGTGCCAGCAGCCAAGTCGCCAAGTCACCCCTCCACTTT. Amino acid sequence: CASSQVAKSPLHF.